This T cell receptor (beta chain) was profiled in a study of human T cells and chemical hapten exposure. The ends lost 1 base at V and 4 bases at J; junction bases unmatched: 18. The length of the CDR3 is 19 residues. Germline CDR1 SGHVS, CDR2 FNYEAQ. Each CDR3 protein gets one entry after TCRdb re-called the RACE reads with MiXCR. The repertoire consists of 65,000 to 80,000 distinct CDR3 sequences, with 8.6% occurring once and the leading ten covering approximately 1.5%. Time point meaning: healthy volunteer bleed at 6 weeks. Researchers extracted total RNA from unfractionated whole blood. This clonotype has just a few counts.

The source is a male donor in good health. Some clones in this sample may be carry-over from other donors' samples. Sequencing input: whole blood. The chain carries TRBV7-6 and TRBJ1-1, with 7 bases identical to TRBD1. The CDR3 here is CASSLVTNRGAYLGTEAFF. DNA for the CDR3: TGTGCCAGCAGCTTAGTAACAAACAGGGGTGCGTATTTGGGCACTGAAGCTTTCTTT.